The rows below give T cell receptor beta chains drawn from one sample of a study of blood T cell repertoires in COVID-19. TCRdb's table, derived via immunoSEQ multiplex PCR, lists solely in-frame clones and lacks some. This sample has tens of thousands of clones, with around 80% found just once. Sequencing was carried out using peripheral blood. The origin of the receptors is a man between 65 and 79 years old with acute or convalescent COVID-19. The CDR3 runs from the conserved cysteine through the conserved F or W. D genes are given only for firm matches. Clone size appears in some rows only: once, few, many, or a class for an expanded clone.

d_gene,v_gene,j_gene,abundance,CDR3aa,CDR3nt
NA,TRBV19,TRBJ1-2,few,CASSHPDRYGYTF,TGTGCCAGTAGTCATCCCGACAGGTATGGCTACACCTTC
NA,TRBV30,TRBJ1-4,NA,CAWSVARRREKLFF,TGTGCCTGGAGTGTAGCACGTAGGCGGGAAAAACTGTTTTTT
NA,TRBV19,TRBJ1-4,NA,CASRFAGKREKLFF,TGTGCCAGTAGATTCGCCGGGAAGAGAGAAAAACTGTTTTTT
NA,TRBV12-1,TRBJ2-3,NA,CASSFGTFCTDTQYF,TGTGCCAGCAGCTTTGGGACATTCTGCACAGATACGCAGTATTTT
TRBD1,TRBV18,TRBJ2-7,NA,CASSPRGTGDEQYF,TGTGCCAGCTCACCTAGGGGGACAGGGGACGAGCAGTACTTC
NA,TRBV7-9,TRBJ2-1,NA,CASTQGTEQFF,TGTGCCAGCACCCAGGGAACTGAGCAGTTCTTC
NA,TRBV5-4,TRBJ1-1,NA,CASSFALTAGNTEAFF,TGTGCCAGCAGCTTTGCCCTAACTGCGGGGAACACTGAAGCTTTCTTT
NA,TRBV5-1,TRBJ1-3,NA,CASSQTGPGYGNTIYF,TGCGCCAGCAGCCAAACAGGGCCCGGTTACGGAAACACCATATATTTT
NA,TRBV28,TRBJ1-3,NA,CASSLDSQPGNTIYF,TGTGCCAGCAGTTTGGACAGCCAACCCGGAAACACCATATATTTT
NA,TRBV29-1,TRBJ1-1,NA,CSVEQGSYTEAFF,TGCAGCGTTGAACAGGGAAGCTACACTGAAGCTTTCTTT
TRBD1,TRBV4-1,TRBJ1-4,NA,CASSRRTGDVGKLFF,TGCGCCAGCAGCCGAAGGACAGGGGACGTTGGAAAACTGTTTTTT
NA,TRBV28,TRBJ1-2,NA,CASSLAGRAPYSTNYGYTF,TGTGCCAGCAGTTTGGCCGGCAGGGCCCCTTATTCCACTAACTATGGCTACACCTTC
NA,TRBV24-1,TRBJ2-3,NA,CATSATIAHTQYF,TGTGCCACCAGTGCCACAATCGCACATACGCAGTATTTT
NA,TRBV28,TRBJ2-3,NA,CASRFSDYPQDTQYF,TGTGCCAGCAGATTTTCAGACTACCCGCAAGATACGCAGTATTTT
TRBD2,TRBV9,TRBJ2-5,NA,CASSGEGSGSETQYF,TGTGCCAGCAGCGGGGAGGGAAGCGGTTCGGAGACCCAGTACTTC
NA,TRBV20-1,TRBJ2-7,NA,CSASGQGGSYEQYF,TGCAGTGCTAGTGGCCAGGGCGGCTCCTACGAGCAGTACTTC
TRBD1,TRBV2,TRBJ2-7,NA,CASRDRQGFDEQYF,TGTGCCAGCAGGGATCGACAGGGTTTCGACGAGCAGTACTTC
NA,TRBV4-1,TRBJ1-1,NA,CASSQDFLLRGTEAFF,TGCGCCAGCAGCCAAGATTTCCTCCTCAGGGGCACTGAAGCTTTCTTT
TRBD2,TRBV28,TRBJ2-1,NA,CASSSFSGGPLNEQFF,TGTGCCAGCAGTTCTTTCTCGGGAGGGCCTCTGAATGAGCAGTTCTTC
TRBD2,TRBV27,TRBJ2-4,NA,CASRTEGRGGNIQYF,TGTGCCAGCAGGACAGAGGGCCGGGGGGGGAACATTCAGTACTTC
TRBD1,TRBV7-9,TRBJ1-5,NA,CASSWGTGGQPQHF,TGTGCCAGCAGCTGGGGGACAGGGGGGCAGCCCCAGCATTTT
TRBD1,TRBV5-1,TRBJ2-3,once,CASSSGQRTDTQYF,TGCGCCAGCAGCTCGGGACAGCGCACAGATACGCAGTATTTT
NA,TRBV2,TRBJ2-7,NA,CASGGNPYEQYF,TGTGCCAGCGGAGGGAACCCGTACGAGCAGTACTTC
NA,TRBV18,TRBJ2-6,NA,CASSGLTHPSSGANVLTF,TGTGCCAGCTCAGGTTTAACACACCCAAGCTCTGGGGCCAACGTCCTGACTTTC
TRBD1,TRBV7-2,TRBJ1-5,NA,CASSLSRGRGNQPQHF,TGTGCCAGCAGCTTATCTAGGGGGCGCGGCAATCAGCCCCAGCATTTT
NA,TRBV6-5,TRBJ2-1,NA,CASSSPAGSYNEQFF,TGTGCCAGCAGTTCCCCGGCGGGAAGCTACAATGAGCAGTTCTTC
TRBD1,TRBV28,TRBJ2-2,NA,CASRTGGTRELFF,TGTGCCAGCCGGACAGGGGGAACGAGGGAGCTGTTTTTT
NA,TRBV5-8,TRBJ2-7,NA,CASSRDNYEQYF,TGTGCCAGCAGCCGGGACAACTACGAGCAGTACTTC
NA,TRBV9,TRBJ2-5,NA,CASSVGAIDQETQYF,TGTGCCAGCAGCGTAGGGGCTATAGACCAAGAGACCCAGTACTTC
TRBD1,TRBV5-6,TRBJ2-2,NA,CASSSPGRGLNGELFF,TGTGCCAGCAGCTCCCCTGGCAGGGGGCTAAACGGGGAGCTGTTTTTT
TRBD1,TRBV6-5,TRBJ1-2,medium-sized,CASSFIRTGGNYGYTF,TGTGCCAGCAGTTTTATTAGGACAGGGGGAAACTATGGCTACACCTTC
TRBD1,TRBV10-3,TRBJ2-7,NA,CAISDFTGGGSYEQYF,TGTGCCATCAGTGACTTCACAGGGGGCGGCTCCTACGAGCAGTACTTC
TRBD1,TRBV2,TRBJ1-1,NA,CASGTLTGRSEAFF,TGTGCCAGCGGGACCTTGACAGGGCGGAGTGAAGCTTTCTTT
TRBD1,TRBV27,TRBJ2-7,once,CASSTGTGFKYF,TGTGCCAGTTCCACCGGGACAGGGTTTAAGTACTTC
TRBD1,TRBV7-8,TRBJ1-2,NA,CASSLAPGQAYGYTF,TGTGCCAGCAGCTTAGCGCCGGGACAGGCCTATGGCTACACCTTC
TRBD1,TRBV7-2,TRBJ1-6,NA,CASSLADRVGSPLHF,TGTGCCAGCAGCTTAGCGGACAGGGTCGGATCACCCCTCCACTTT
NA,TRBV7-2,TRBJ1-1,NA,CASSPDRSTEAFF,TGTGCCAGCAGCCCCGACAGGAGCACTGAAGCTTTCTTT
NA,TRBV7-9,TRBJ1-1,NA,CASSRLTMNTEAFF,TGTGCCAGCAGCCGACTTACTATGAACACTGAAGCTTTCTTT
NA,TRBV5-1,TRBJ1-1,few,CASSIGQNTEAFF,TGCGCCAGCAGCATCGGACAGAACACTGAAGCTTTCTTT
TRBD2,TRBV18,TRBJ2-3,NA,CASSGGTTTDTQYF,TGTGCCAGCTCAGGTGGGACTACCACAGATACGCAGTATTTT
TRBD2,TRBV5-4,TRBJ2-3,NA,CASSLGASGSTDTQYF,TGTGCCAGCAGCTTGGGGGCTAGCGGGAGCACAGATACGCAGTATTTT
NA,TRBV7-9,TRBJ2-5,few,CASSLHAAGGETQYF,TGTGCCAGCAGCTTACATGCCGCCGGCGGGGAGACCCAGTACTTC
NA,TRBV24-1,TRBJ2-5,NA,CATSEYRKAETQYF,TGTGCCACCAGTGAGTACAGGAAAGCGGAGACCCAGTACTTC
TRBD1,TRBV19,TRBJ2-7,NA,CASSGTGFSYEQYF,TGTGCCAGTAGTGGGACAGGCTTCTCCTACGAGCAGTACTTC
NA,TRBV27,TRBJ1-5,NA,CASSFRGALNQPQHF,TGTGCCAGCAGTTTTCGCGGGGCACTAAATCAGCCCCAGCATTTT
TRBD2,TRBV27,TRBJ2-1,NA,CASSHPVVAGAVVNEQFF,TGTGCCAGCAGTCACCCGGTGGTGGCGGGAGCCGTTGTCAATGAGCAGTTCTTC
NA,TRBV24-1,TRBJ2-2,NA,CATSDPTRAGTGELFF,TGTGCCACCAGTGACCCGACCCGGGCGGGCACCGGGGAGCTGTTTTTT
TRBD1,TRBV4-3,TRBJ1-1,NA,CASSHGTGGKSTEAFF,TGCGCCAGCAGCCACGGGACAGGGGGTAAGAGCACTGAAGCTTTCTTT
NA,TRBV5-1,TRBJ2-5,NA,CASSPGSQETQYF,TGCGCCAGCAGCCCGGGGAGCCAAGAGACCCAGTACTTC
TRBD2,TRBV30,TRBJ2-1,NA,CAWRAFSGGAWEQFF,TGTGCCTGGAGAGCTTTTAGCGGGGGGGCCTGGGAGCAGTTCTTC
NA,TRBV9,TRBJ1-1,once,CASSVGSGRNTEAFF,TGTGCCAGCAGCGTAGGGTCGGGGAGAAACACTGAAGCTTTCTTT
NA,TRBV11-3,TRBJ2-1,NA,CASSSGQEQFF,TGTGCCAGCAGCTCAGGACAAGAGCAGTTCTTC
TRBD2,TRBV11-3,TRBJ2-1,NA,CASSLSGGAREQFF,TGTGCCAGCAGCTTAAGCGGGGGGGCCCGGGAGCAGTTCTTC
TRBD1,TRBV7-2,TRBJ1-1,NA,CASSPTPGQGLFNEAFF,TGTGCCAGCAGCCCAACCCCGGGACAGGGCTTATTTAATGAAGCTTTCTTT
TRBD2,TRBV6-2/TRBV6-3,TRBJ2-1,NA,CASSYGTASTSGRIGNEQFF,TGTGCCAGCAGTTACGGGACAGCTTCTACTAGCGGGAGGATAGGCAATGAGCAGTTCTTC
TRBD2,TRBV27,TRBJ2-2,NA,CASSLAGGPAGELFF,TGTGCCAGCAGTTTAGCGGGGGGGCCTGCCGGGGAGCTGTTTTTT
NA,TRBV2,TRBJ2-1,NA,CASSEGGAEFF,TGTGCCAGCAGTGAGGGGGGGGCCGAGTTCTTC
TRBD2,TRBV4-1,TRBJ2-1,NA,CASSQGASGEFVSYNEQFF,TGCGCCAGCAGCCAGGGGGCTAGCGGGGAGTTCGTCTCCTACAATGAGCAGTTCTTC
NA,TRBV7-2,TRBJ2-7,NA,CASSLQSYEQYF,TGTGCCAGCAGCTTACAGTCCTACGAGCAGTACTTC
TRBD1,TRBV27,TRBJ2-5,NA,CASSQRQGVRETQYF,TGTGCCAGCAGTCAACGACAGGGGGTAAGGGAGACCCAGTACTTC